These 30 T cell receptor beta chains share one sample of origin, sequenced in a study of blood T cells in healthy people across ages. A second PCR of roughly 7 to 11 cycles used a sample-barcoded 5' primer and a J-beta primer mix. TCRdb used MiXCR to reprocess the 5' RACE reads, holding one entry per CDR3 protein. The sample consists of about 830,000 distinct CDR3 sequences, around two thirds of them appearing once. Sequences were obtained from blood. Receptors were obtained from a man younger than 45 in good health.

This rearrangement joins TRBV7-2 to TRBJ2-7; 7 bases align to TRBD1. The CDR3 loop spans 16 amino acids. The germline V gene encodes CDR1 SGHTA and CDR2 FQGNSA. The junction had 7 bases not matched to a gene; V was cut back by 1 base and J by 1 base. CDR3 loop: CASSLVGQGVSYEQYF. CDR3 nucleotide sequence: TGTGCCAGCAGCTTAGTCGGGCAGGGGGTATCCTACGAGCAGTACTTC.

On this clonotype: Relative to the germline gene, one junction end is altered; a read error may explain this. The chain joins TRBV6-1 to TRBJ1-2; a possible D gene is TRBD1 (6 bases). The CDR3 loop spans 15 amino acids. The germline V gene has CDR1 MNHNS and CDR2 SASEGT. CDR3 sequence reads: CAGSEERGRVYGYTF. CDR3 DNA sequence: TGTGCCGGCAGTGAAGAGAGGGGGAGGGTCTATGGCTACACCTTC.

The rearrangement links TRBV7-9 to TRBJ2-1; perhaps TRBD1 as D (6 bases). CDR1 is SEHNR and CDR2 is FQNEAQ in the germline V gene (reference sequence). The V gene lost 5 bases and the J gene lost 4 bases, with 15 bases spanning the gap. The CDR3 is 15 amino acids. CDR3 amino acids: CASSTPGTLYNEQFF. The CDR3 nucleotides are TGTGCCAGCAGCACCCCCGGGACACTATACAATGAGCAGTTCTTC.

This clonotype was detected only a few times. This sequence joins TRBV9 and TRBJ2-1; TRBD1 aligns across 7 bases. V lost 3 bases and J lost 0; bases outside the gene matches: 3. The CDR3 contains 15 residues. Germline assignment: CDR1 SGDLS and CDR2 YYNGEE. The CDR3 coding sequence is TGTGCCAGCAGCGCCGCAGGGGGCTCCTACAATGAGCAGTTCTTC. Encoded protein: CASSAAGGSYNEQFF.

The table lists this clonotype with many counts. This rearrangement joins TRBV5-1 to TRBJ1-2; D unclear. CDR1 is SGHRS and CDR2 is YFSETQ in the germline V gene. CDR3 length equals 14 residues. V was pared by 1 base and J by 5 bases, with 12 bases between. This CDR3 reads CASSLLSGGYGYTF. The CDR3 nucleotides read TGCGCCAGCAGCTTGCTGTCCGGAGGATATGGCTACACCTTC.

The CDR3 region is CASSVSAGSSYEQYF. CDR3 sequence (DNA): TGTGCCAGCAGCGTTTCAGCGGGGAGCTCCTACGAGCAGTACTTC. The rearrangement uses TRBV9 and TRBJ2-7; 7 nucleotides align to TRBD2. The germline V gene encodes CDR1 SGDLS and CDR2 YYNGEE. The CDR3 runs to 15 residues. V was clipped by 2 bases and J by 0 bases; unmatched bases: 5.

This sequence joins TRBV20-1 and TRBJ2-1; tentatively, D is TRBD2 (6 bases). This CDR3 spans 15 amino acids. V was clipped by 3 bases and J by 8 bases, with 20 bases between them. CDR1 and CDR2 (germline): DFQATT, SNEGSKA (reference sequence). CDR3 nucleotides: TGCAGTGCTAGGCCTCTTTCCCCCGGAGGGGATGAGCAGTTCTTC. This codes for CSARPLSPGGDEQFF.

The J gene is TRBJ2-5, the V gene TRBV12-3 or TRBV12-4, with D perhaps TRBD2 (5 bases). V was clipped by 6 bases and J by 7 bases, with 12 bases between them. The CDR3 contains 12 residues. The CDR3 sequence is CASRGRRGTQYF. The CDR3, as DNA: TGTGCCAGCAGGGGGAGACGAGGGACCCAGTACTTC.

V is TRBV6-5 and J is TRBJ2-7, with D tentatively TRBD1 or TRBD2 (5 bases each). V was trimmed by 2 bases and J by 7 bases, leaving 15 bases between them. Germline values: CDR1 MNHEY, CDR2 SVGAGI. This CDR3 contains 14 residues. The CDR3 DNA sequence: TGTGCCAGCAGTTACGGAGGCAGGGTCAGGGAGCAGTACTTC. This encodes CASSYGGRVREQYF.

This sequence joins TRBV27 and TRBJ1-4; D possibly corresponds to TRBD1 (6 bases). V was trimmed by 6 bases and J by 7 bases, leaving 9 bases between them. The CDR3 is made up of 12 amino acids. CDR1 is MNHEY and CDR2 is SMNVEV in the germline V gene (reference sequence). CDR3 sequence: CASRDSFEKLFF. CDR3 sequence (DNA): TGTGCCAGCAGGGACAGCTTTGAAAAACTGTTTTTT.

This clonotype was counted a few times. The J gene is TRBJ1-2, the V gene TRBV20-1, with D uncertain. Trimming shortened V by 3 bases and J by 0 bases, and 2 bases separated the two germline ends. Germline CDR1 and CDR2: DFQATT and SNEGSKA (reference sequence). The CDR3 runs 11 residues. CDR3 region: CSARSNYGYTF. The CDR3 DNA reads TGCAGTGCTAGGTCTAACTATGGCTACACCTTC.

The chain is built from TRBV30 and TRBJ2-1; 7 nucleotides line up with TRBD1. The V and J ends lost 4 bases and 6 bases, in that order; junction bases with no gene match: 9. Germline values: CDR1 GTSNPN, CDR2 SVGIG (reference sequence). This CDR3 comprises 14 residues. The CDR3 protein is CAWNWVGQVNEQFF. The CDR3 DNA reads TGTGCCTGGAACTGGGTTGGACAGGTCAATGAGCAGTTCTTC.

The rearrangement uses TRBV6-1 and TRBJ2-3; 9 nucleotides align to TRBD1. V trimming: 2 bases; J trimming: 6 bases; junction bases outside the gene matches: 15. The CDR3 is 18 residues long. Germline V lookup: CDR1 MNHNS, CDR2 SASEGT. CDR3 amino acids: CASSELLRDRAMGDTQYF. The DNA for the CDR3 is TGTGCCAGCAGTGAACTTTTGAGGGACAGGGCAATGGGGGATACGCAGTATTTT.

Regarding this clonotype: A much larger clone sits a single nucleotide away, making a read error possible. J is TRBJ1-4 and V is TRBV7-2; TRBD1 might be the D (6 bases). Germline loops: CDR1 SGHTA, CDR2 FQGNSA. The CDR3 has 15 residues. The V gene lost 1 base and the J gene lost 7 bases, with 13 bases spanning the gap. CDR3 loop: CASSLDRASLEKLFF. The CDR3 DNA follows: TGTGCCAGCAGCTTAGACAGGGCCTCTCTTGAAAAACTGTTTTTT.

This sequence joins TRBV7-9 and TRBJ1-1; TRBD1 aligns across 9 bases. The CDR3 contains 14 residues. The V segment lost 7 bases and the J segment 4 bases; nucleotides outside the gene matches: 7. Germline lookup yields CDR1 SEHNR and CDR2 FQNEAQ (reference sequence). DNA for the CDR3: TGTGCCAGCATGGGACAGGGTAGGGGCACTGAAGCTTTCTTT. It translates to CASMGQGRGTEAFF.

The chain recombines TRBV30 with TRBJ1-3, with unresolved D. Germline V gene data show CDR1 as GTSNPN and CDR2 as SVGIG (reference sequence). The germline V and J ends were trimmed by 3 bases and 2 bases, with 11 bases remaining between them. The CDR3 totals 14 residues. CDR3 sequence: CAWSTPHAGNTIYF. The CDR3 DNA reads TGTGCCTGGAGCACGCCACACGCTGGAAACACCATATATTTT.

This chain joins TRBV29-1 and TRBJ2-1, with TRBD2 matching over 11 bases. V lost 7 bases to trimming and J lost 12 bases; unmatched junction nucleotides: 14. CDR1 and CDR2 (germline): SQVTM, ANQGSEA. This CDR3 is built from 14 residues. The CDR3: CSADPTSGGCRQFF. DNA of the CDR3: TGCAGCGCTGACCCTACTAGCGGGGGATGCAGGCAGTTCTTC.

V and J are TRBV18 and TRBJ2-5; TRBD1 matches 7 bases. The J call is uncertain, as TRBJ2-7 better fits the DNA end. The germline V gene has CDR1 KGHSH and CDR2 LQKENI. This CDR3 has 16 amino acids. The CDR3 loop reads CASSPIDGTEIDEQYF. The CDR3 nucleotides are TGTGCCAGCTCACCTATTGACGGGACAGAAATCGACGAGCAGTACTTC.

V usage is TRBV12-3 or TRBV12-4 and J usage is TRBJ2-5, with 9 bases aligning to TRBD2. The CDR3 spans 16 residues. With V trimmed by 5 bases and J by 1 base, 8 bases remained unmatched. The CDR3 here is CASSPYSGGTQETQYF. The CDR3 bases are TGTGCCAGCAGTCCATACAGCGGGGGGACCCAAGAGACCCAGTACTTC.

In this sample, this clonotype turned up once. J is TRBJ1-4 and V is TRBV20-1, with a tentative D call TRBD1 (6 bases). The CDR3 has 12 amino acids. Germline V CDR1 and CDR2: DFQATT, SNEGSKA (reference sequence). Written as DNA, the CDR3 is TGCAGCCCCAAGGCAGGGGATGAAAAACTGTTTTTT. Its protein is CSPKAGDEKLFF.

The V and J genes are TRBV6-1 and TRBJ2-5; D is undetermined. The CDR3 length is 14 residues. V was shortened by 0 bases and J by 2 bases, with 7 bases between the two germline ends. Germline V gene sequence: CDR1 MNHNS, CDR2 SASEGT. The CDR3 DNA is TGTGCCAGCAGTGAAGCGTCCTTACAAGAGACCCAGTACTTC. This gives the protein CASSEASLQETQYF.

The rearrangement links TRBV29-1 to TRBJ2-7; 12 bases are shared with TRBD1. Germline V CDR1 and CDR2: SQVTM, ANQGSEA. The CDR3 runs to 14 residues. Trimming removed 4 bases from V and 4 bases from J; junction bases left unmatched: 5. The CDR3 DNA is TGCAGCGTTGCCCCGGGACAGGGGGCATACGAGCAGTACTTC. Residues: CSVAPGQGAYEQYF.

As concerns this clonotype: A much larger clone lies a single base off, so this may be a read error. The chain joins TRBV3-1 to TRBJ2-7; D is ambiguous. CDR1 and CDR2 from the germline V gene are LGHDT and YNNKEL (reference sequence). The CDR3 is made up of 12 amino acids. The DNA for the CDR3 is TGTGCCAGCAGCCAAGCAGCCTACGGGCAGTACTTC. As protein: CASSQAAYGQYF.

The chain is built from TRBV20-1 and TRBJ1-6; D uncertain. This CDR3 has 10 amino acids. Germline V gives CDR1 DFQATT, CDR2 SNEGSKA (reference sequence). The V and J ends lost 5 bases and 13 bases respectively, with 9 bases between them. In DNA, the CDR3 is TGCAGTGCTGAGGACCTCCCCCTCCACTTT. Translating gives CSAEDLPLHF.

The J gene is TRBJ2-5, the V gene TRBV25-1, with TRBD2 matching over 8 bases. Germline CDR1 and CDR2: MGHDK and SYGVNS. This CDR3 contains 16 residues. V was clipped by 3 bases and J by 2 bases; unmatched bases: 8. The CDR3 spells CASSDSGLEVQETQYF. The CDR3 DNA reads TGTGCCAGCAGTGACTCGGGACTAGAAGTTCAAGAGACCCAGTACTTC.

The chain employs TRBV7-6 and TRBJ2-3; TRBD1 might be the D (5 bases). V lost 8 bases and J 1 base, leaving 10 bases between the germline ends. Germline V gives CDR1 SGHVS, CDR2 FNYEAQ. This CDR3 region has 13 residues. CDR3 loop: CASRQLGTDTQYF. Written as DNA, the CDR3 is TGTGCCAGCCGACAGCTAGGCACAGATACGCAGTATTTT.

This chain uses TRBV7-2 with TRBJ1-2, with 9 nucleotides matching TRBD1. In germline, CDR1 is SGHTA, CDR2 FQGNSA. The CDR3 loop spans 14 amino acids. V was clipped by 3 bases and J by 7 bases; unmatched bases: 6. CDR3 DNA: TGTGCCAGCAGCTTTGCACAGGGGGCCGGTGGCTACACCTTC. Its protein is CASSFAQGAGGYTF.

This clonotype was seen only once. The rearrangement uses TRBV11-1 and TRBJ2-1; D not resolved. V dropped 1 base and J dropped 10 bases, with 14 bases sitting between them. The V gene's germline CDR1 is SGHAT and CDR2 FQDESV (reference sequence). The CDR3 is 14 residues long. The CDR3 nucleotides read TGTGCCAGCAGCTTAGGCAGTCCTCCCTACGAGCAGTTCTTC. It codes for CASSLGSPPYEQFF. The whole variable domain, filled in from reference TRBV11-1 and TRBJ2-1, reads EAEVAQSPRYKITEKSQAVAFWCDPISGHATLYWYRQILGQGPELLVQFQDESVVDDSQLPKDRFSAERLKGVDSTLKIQPAELGDSAMYLCASSLGSPPYEQFFGPGTRLTVL.

Only one count was recorded for this clonotype. The gene calls are TRBV20-1 and TRBJ2-3, with 16 bases fitting TRBD2. CDR1 is DFQATT and CDR2 is SNEGSKA in the germline V gene (reference sequence). Trimming cost V 3 bases and J 2 bases; bases outside gene matches: 5. The CDR3 spans 17 residues. The CDR3, as DNA: TGCAGTGCTAGGCGGGGACTAGCGGGGGGGCCCACAGATACGCAGTATTTT. It yields the protein CSARRGLAGGPTDTQYF.

As DNA, the CDR3 is TGTGCCAGCAGCTTATCGGCTCAGCTTAACTATGGCTACACCTTC. Encoded protein: CASSLSAQLNYGYTF. The chain carries TRBV5-4 and TRBJ1-2, with unresolved D. V was shortened by 2 bases and J by 1 base, with 12 bases between the two germline ends. Looked up from germline, CDR1 is SGHNT and CDR2 is YYREEE (reference sequence). The CDR3 is 15 residues long.